This TCR beta chain derives from a study of T cell responses to AZD1222 COVID-19 vaccine. Study-level background: Pooling was applied to second doses at about 4 or about 12 weeks. Study-wide results and caveats: Spike-specific TCR breadth and depth both grew after two AZD1222 doses. Baseline serology detected seropositivity in only six AZD1222 recipients. Possibly, clonal diversity was underestimated; donors were largely white British and included more females.

Libraries were prepared by immunoSEQ multiplex PCR; TCRdb keeps only in-frame clonotypes and omits some of them. This table has roughly 180,000 clones, 88% appearing once. To note about this clone: As yet, its antigen is unknown.

V was clipped by 6 bases and J by 1 base; unmatched bases: 16. The CDR3 extends over 18 amino acids. Germline V gives CDR1 SQVTM, CDR2 ANQGSEA. This receptor was identified in an adult in good health. The chain joins TRBV29-1 to TRBJ1-3; TRBD1 aligns across 9 bases. The sample was peripheral blood, taken on day 0 of AZD1222 vaccination. In nucleotides, the CDR3 is TGCAGCGTCTCACGGGGGACAGGGACCTCAAGATCTGGAAACACCATATATTTT. Its protein product is CSVSRGTGTSRSGNTIYF.